This T cell receptor beta chain was identified in a study of T cell responses to AZD1222 COVID-19 vaccine. Here immunoSEQ multiplex PCR was the method, and the copy in TCRdb shows in-frame clones only, minus some. The sample shows around 140,000 clones, 90% of them seen only once. V lost 2 bases and J lost 7, with 12 bases in between. In germline, CDR1 is LGHNA, CDR2 YSLEER. The CDR3 spans 15 residues. The chain has TRBV4-3 and TRBJ1-6; no clear D gene. This sequence originates from an adult in good health. Sequenced material: peripheral blood, taken on day 0 of AZD1222 vaccination. The CDR3: CASSQRTEKNSPLHF. The CDR3 coding sequence is TGCGCCAGCAGCCAACGGACTGAAAAGAATTCACCCCTCCACTTT.